These 26 T cell receptor beta chains came from one sample sequenced in a study of blood T cell repertoires in COVID-19 (TCRdb year 2020). Library preparation was by the immunoSEQ multiplex PCR assay. TCRdb mirrors the immuneACCESS table, restricted to in-frame sequences. Some clones are absent from its copies; in checked studies, under half trace to an unresolved V gene, and the reason for the others is unknown. In all, the sample holds approximately 270,000 clones, and about 80% of those were seen once. Around a sixth of the sample belongs to the ten largest clones. Input material: peripheral blood. These receptors came from a person aged 70 to 85 with COVID-19, enrolled during active disease.

J is TRBJ1-6 and V is TRBV20-1, with D perhaps TRBD1 (5 bases). V shed 3 bases and J shed 3 bases, with 9 bases lying between them. Germline values: CDR1 DFQATT, CDR2 SNEGSKA (reference sequence). This CDR3 region has 14 residues. CDR3 loop: CSASPGIYNSPLHF. The CDR3 coding sequence is TGCAGTGCTAGTCCAGGGATCTATAATTCACCCCTCCACTTT.

The rearrangement uses TRBV9 and TRBJ2-6; unclear D gene. CDR3 length: 16 residues. Trimming shortened V by 10 bases and J by 3 bases, and 20 bases separated the two germline ends. Germline assignment: CDR1 SGDLS and CDR2 YYNGEE. CDR3 sequence reads: CASTPALRGGANVLTF. Written as DNA, the CDR3 is TGTGCCTCCACCCCCGCTTTACGAGGTGGGGCCAACGTCCTGACTTTC.

This clone has only one observation. The V call is TRBV7-8, the J call TRBJ1-6, with D hard to call. This CDR3 region has 17 residues. Per germline, CDR1 SGHVS and CDR2 FQNEAQ. The ends were cut back, 2 bases at V and 5 bases at J, with 16 bases in the middle. CDR3 sequence: CASSLNSVGYNNSPLHF. CDR3 nucleotides: TGTGCCAGCAGCTTAAACTCGGTCGGTTATAATAATTCACCCCTCCACTTT.

The CDR3 DNA reads TGTGCCAGCAGTGAAGACGGGGTTACCTACGAGCAGTACTTC. Its translation: CASSEDGVTYEQYF. This rearrangement joins TRBV2 to TRBJ2-7; possibly TRBD2 for D (5 bases). Trimming stripped 1 base from V and 2 bases from J, with 9 bases between. Germline lookup yields CDR1 SNHLY and CDR2 FYNNEI. This CDR3 spans 14 amino acids.

The chain employs TRBV29-1 and TRBJ1-5, with D uncertain. The germline gives CDR1 SQVTM, CDR2 ANQGSEA. This CDR3 contains 13 residues. V dropped 4 bases and J dropped 7 bases, with 14 bases sitting between them. CDR3 sequence reads: CSVATGKEQPQHF. In nucleotides, the CDR3 is TGCAGCGTTGCGACGGGTAAAGAACAGCCCCAGCATTTT.

The chain recombines TRBV30 with TRBJ1-4, with 8 bases identical to TRBD1. Trimming removed 4 bases from V and 2 bases from J; junction bases left unmatched: 12. CDR3 length: 17 amino acids. CDR1 and CDR2 (germline): GTSNPN, SVGIG (reference sequence). The CDR3 loop is CAWKHDRGSPTNEKLFF. The CDR3 DNA reads TGTGCCTGGAAGCACGACAGGGGAAGTCCCACTAATGAAAAACTGTTTTTT. Filled out from reference TRBV30 and TRBJ1-4, the complete variable domain reads SQTIHQWPATLVQPVGSPLSLECTVEGTSNPNLYWYRQAAGRGLQLLFYSVGIGQISSEVPQNLSASRPQDRQFILSSKKLLLSDSGFYLCAWKHDRGSPTNEKLFFGSGTQLSVL.

The chain uses TRBV7-8 and TRBJ1-4; perhaps TRBD1 as D (5 bases). The CDR3 runs 14 residues. The V and J ends lost 6 bases and 8 bases respectively, with 16 bases between them. CDR1 SGHVS and CDR2 FQNEAQ come from the germline V gene. CDR3 residues: CASSWDSAGEKLFF. The DNA of the CDR3 is TGTGCCAGCAGTTGGGACTCCGCGGGGGAAAAACTGTTTTTT.

This chain joins TRBV19 and TRBJ2-2; 10 nucleotides match TRBD2. Germline assignment: CDR1 LNHDA and CDR2 SQIVND (reference sequence). The CDR3 extends over 18 amino acids. Trimming removed 0 bases from V and 6 bases from J; junction bases left unmatched: 10. CDR3 nucleotides: TGTGCCAGTAGTATAGATAAGCTAGCGGGAGTGTTTGCCGGGGAGCTGTTTTTT. Translation gives CASSIDKLAGVFAGELFF. The complete variable domain, with remaining parts taken from reference TRBV19 and TRBJ2-2, reads DGGITQSPKYLFRKEGQNVTLSCEQNLNHDAMYWYRQDPGQGLRLIYYSQIVNDFQKGDIAEGYSVSREKKESFPLTVTSAQKNPTAFYLCASSIDKLAGVFAGELFFGEGSRLTVL.

Comment on this clone: One end of the junction fails to match germline, which may point to a read error. The chain links TRBV19 to TRBJ2-4; D perhaps matches TRBD2 (6 bases). This CDR3 has 18 amino acids. CDR1 and CDR2 (germline): LNHDA, SQIVND (reference sequence). The CDR3, as DNA: TGTGCCAGTAGTGCCTTGTCATCACGGGGGTCTGCCAAAAACATTCGGTACTTC. Translation: CASSALSSRGSAKNIRYF. The full variable domain, with the rest looked up from reference TRBV19 and TRBJ2-4, is DGGITQSPKYLFRKEGQNVTLSCEQNLNHDAMYWYRQDPGQGLRLIYYSQIVNDFQKGDIAEGYSVSREKKESFPLTVTSAQKNPTAFYLCASSALSSRGSAKNIRYFGAGTRLSVL.

This rearrangement joins TRBV23-1 to TRBJ2-7, with 8 bases that match TRBD1. TRBV23-1 carries the ORF label, with uncertain function. This CDR3 has 16 amino acids. The V gene end was trimmed by 2 bases and the J gene end by 3 bases; junction bases not matched to a gene: 9. Here the CDR3 reads CASSQLLQGDVYEQYF. CDR3 bases: TGCGCCAGCAGTCAACTATTACAGGGGGACGTCTACGAGCAGTACTTC.

This chain joins TRBV19 and TRBJ1-1; D unclear. Trimming removed 10 bases from V and 1 base from J, with 10 bases in between. The germline V gene has CDR1 LNHDA and CDR2 SQIVND (reference sequence). The CDR3 length is 12 residues. Here the CDR3 reads CATLAGNTEAFF. For the CDR3, the DNA is TGTGCCACCCTGGCGGGGAACACTGAAGCTTTCTTT.

The J gene is TRBJ2-2, the V gene TRBV24-1; D is perhaps TRBD1 (6 bases). CDR3 length equals 14 residues. Germline V gene data show CDR1 as KGHDR and CDR2 as SFDVKD. Trimming left V 4 bases short and J 7 bases short, with 12 bases between. The CDR3 region is CATSEPGAGGELFF. CDR3 coding DNA: TGTGCCACCAGTGAACCAGGGGCAGGCGGGGAGCTGTTTTTT.

This clone was observed a handful of times. As DNA, the CDR3 is TGTGCCAGCAGCGTCGGTCCGGGACTAGCGATGGAGCAGTACTTC. This sequence encodes CASSVGPGLAMEQYF. The chain has TRBV9 and TRBJ2-7; 10 bases line up with TRBD2. V was pared by 2 bases and J by 7 bases, with 9 bases of the junction left unmatched. The CDR3 totals 15 residues. CDR1 is SGDLS, CDR2 YYNGEE, per germline.

This clone was picked up a small number of times. This sequence joins TRBV5-4 and TRBJ2-5; perhaps TRBD1 as D (6 bases). Trimming took 1 base from V and 6 from J, leaving 13 bases between them. From germline, CDR1 is SGHNT and CDR2 YYREEE (reference sequence). This CDR3 comprises 14 residues. The CDR3 region has the DNA TGTGCCAGCAGCTTGCCAGGGGACGGAAAGACCCAGTACTTC. It yields the protein CASSLPGDGKTQYF.

The chain couples TRBV7-3 to TRBJ2-3; D is possibly TRBD1 (6 bases). CDR3 size: 14 residues. V was shortened by 4 bases and J by 2 bases, with 10 bases between the two germline ends. Germline CDR1 is SGHTA and CDR2 is FQGTGA. Written as DNA, the CDR3 is TGTGCCAGCAGCTACAGGGATACCACAGATACGCAGTATTTT. Amino acid sequence: CASSYRDTTDTQYF.

Written as DNA, the CDR3 is TGTGCCAGCACTCAAACAGGGAACTATGATGGCTACACCTTC. It yields the protein CASTQTGNYDGYTF. This chain joins TRBV6-6 and TRBJ1-2, with D perhaps matching TRBD1 (6 bases). Germline V gene data show CDR1 as MNHNY and CDR2 as SVGAGI (reference sequence). The CDR3 covers 14 residues. V was shortened by 7 bases and J by 6 bases, with 18 bases between the two germline ends.

V gene TRBV3-1 (or the pseudogene TRBV3-2) combines with J gene TRBJ2-5; 14 nucleotides match TRBD2. This CDR3 is 17 amino acids long. The ends lost 4 bases at V and 4 bases at J; junction bases unmatched: 8. Per germline, CDR1 LGHDT and CDR2 YNNKEL (reference sequence). This chain's CDR3 is CASSPGTSGGGRETQYF. CDR3 bases: TGTGCCAGCAGCCCTGGGACTAGCGGGGGTGGGAGAGAGACCCAGTACTTC.

This clone was seen only once. The rearrangement joins TRBV28 to TRBJ1-5; possible D gene TRBD1, 6 bases. Per the germline V gene, CDR1 is MDHEN and CDR2 is SYDVKM. Trimming removed 10 bases at V and 1 base at J, with 8 bases between. CDR3 length: 12 residues. The CDR3 loop reads CANGQSNQPQHF. CDR3 DNA sequence: TGTGCCAATGGACAGAGCAATCAGCCCCAGCATTTT.

This sequence joins TRBV6-4 and TRBJ2-3, with 8 bases that match TRBD2. CDR3 length: 16 residues. Germline trimming cut 6 bases from V and 1 base from J; bases unmatched to any gene: 9. The germline gives CDR1 MRHNA, CDR2 SNTAGT. The CDR3 loop reads CASRGGTSGCTDTQYF. The CDR3 DNA reads TGTGCCAGCAGGGGAGGTACTAGCGGATGCACAGATACGCAGTATTTT.

This clone was picked up a small number of times. The chain employs TRBV9 and TRBJ2-2; 7 nucleotides agree with TRBD1. This CDR3 region has 16 residues. V lost 3 bases, J lost 0 bases, and 5 bases stayed unmatched. Germline lookup yields CDR1 SGDLS and CDR2 YYNGEE. The CDR3 bases are TGTGCCAGCAGCGCGGGGACAGTCGCGAACACCGGGGAGCTGTTTTTT. As protein: CASSAGTVANTGELFF.

The V call is TRBV24-1, the J call TRBJ2-1; 9 bases line up with TRBD1. Germline V gene lookup returns CDR1 KGHDR and CDR2 SFDVKD. J gave up 8 bases and V 8 bases, and 12 bases lay outside the gene matches. This CDR3 spans 15 amino acids. The CDR3 sequence is CATNAQGAPAHEQFF. The CDR3 DNA reads as TGTGCCACCAATGCACAGGGGGCCCCAGCCCATGAGCAGTTCTTC.

The rearrangement joins TRBV24-1 to TRBJ2-1; tentatively, D is TRBD2 (6 bases). The germline CDR1 and CDR2 sequences are KGHDR and SFDVKD. The CDR3 covers 17 residues. Trimming removed 3 bases at V and 1 base at J, with 15 bases between. In DNA, the CDR3 is TGTGCCACCAGTGATCCCGCTGGCGGGGTGTCCTACAATGAGCAGTTCTTC. Translated, it gives CATSDPAGGVSYNEQFF.

This chain joins TRBV12-3 or TRBV12-4 and TRBJ2-7, with 12 bases that match TRBD1. The CDR3 length is 13 residues. The V segment lost 8 bases and the J segment 6 bases; nucleotides outside the gene matches: 5. The CDR3 nucleotides read TGTGCCAGCTGGGGACAGGGGGCAAGCGAGCAGTACTTC. Its translation: CASWGQGASEQYF.

This rearrangement joins TRBV7-9 to TRBJ2-3; possible D gene TRBD1, 5 bases. The V gene lost 5 bases and the J gene lost 2 bases, with 11 bases spanning the gap. Per germline, CDR1 SEHNR and CDR2 FQNEAQ (reference sequence). The CDR3 consists of 14 residues. Here the CDR3 reads CASSPTAATDTQYF. CDR3 coding DNA: TGTGCCAGCAGCCCGACAGCAGCCACAGATACGCAGTATTTT.

This sequence joins TRBV4-3 and TRBJ1-4; weak D call: TRBD1 (6 bases). This CDR3 contains 16 residues. V was shortened by 4 bases and J by 8 bases, with 20 bases between the two germline ends. CDR1 is LGHNA, CDR2 YSLEER, per germline. The CDR3 bases are TGCGCCAGCAGCCTCCAAGCGCAGGGGAGTTACGAAAAACTGTTTTTT. This codes for CASSLQAQGSYEKLFF.

The rearrangement links TRBV18 to TRBJ2-1; 7 nucleotides align to TRBD2. The CDR3 has 16 residues. J gave up 0 bases and V 1 base, and 3 bases lay outside the gene matches. CDR1 is KGHSH and CDR2 is LQKENI in the germline V gene. The CDR3 nucleotides are TGTGCCAGCTCACCACTCGGCGGGAGCTCCTACAATGAGCAGTTCTTC. Its protein is CASSPLGGSSYNEQFF.